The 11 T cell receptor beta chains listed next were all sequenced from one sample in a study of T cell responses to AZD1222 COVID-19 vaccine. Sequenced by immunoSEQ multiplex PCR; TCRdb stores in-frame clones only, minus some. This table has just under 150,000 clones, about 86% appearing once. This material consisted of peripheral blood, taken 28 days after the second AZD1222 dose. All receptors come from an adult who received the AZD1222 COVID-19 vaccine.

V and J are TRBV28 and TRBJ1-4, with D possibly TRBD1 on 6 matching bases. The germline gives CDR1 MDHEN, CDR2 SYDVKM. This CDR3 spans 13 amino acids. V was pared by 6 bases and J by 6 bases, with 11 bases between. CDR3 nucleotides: TGTGCCAGCAGCACAAACAGGGATGAAAAACTGTTTTTT. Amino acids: CASSTNRDEKLFF.

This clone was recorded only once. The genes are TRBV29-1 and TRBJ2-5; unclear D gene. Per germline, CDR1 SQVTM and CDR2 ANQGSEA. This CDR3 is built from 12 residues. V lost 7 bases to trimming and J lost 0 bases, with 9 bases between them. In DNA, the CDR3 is TGCAGCGGACTGAGTTACCAAGAGACCCAGTACTTC. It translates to CSGLSYQETQYF.

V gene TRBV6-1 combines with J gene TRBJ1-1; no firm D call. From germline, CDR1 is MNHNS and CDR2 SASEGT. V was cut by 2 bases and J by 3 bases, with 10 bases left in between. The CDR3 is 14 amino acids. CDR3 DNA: TGTGCCAGCAGTGAACGGCAATCGGACACTGAAGCTTTCTTT. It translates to CASSERQSDTEAFF.

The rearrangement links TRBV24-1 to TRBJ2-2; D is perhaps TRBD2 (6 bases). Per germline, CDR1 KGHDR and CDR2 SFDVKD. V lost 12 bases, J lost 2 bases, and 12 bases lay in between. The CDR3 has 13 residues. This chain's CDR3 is CAVSGDNTGELFF. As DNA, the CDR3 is TGTGCCGTTAGCGGAGATAACACCGGGGAGCTGTTTTTT.

The CDR3 DNA reads as TGTGCCAGCAGTCGCCCAATGAACACTGAAGCTTTCTTT. Translation: CASSRPMNTEAFF. The rearrangement uses TRBV6-5 and TRBJ1-1; D ambiguous. This CDR3 spans 13 amino acids. V dropped 5 bases and J dropped 0 bases, with 7 bases sitting between them. Per the germline V gene, CDR1 is MNHEY and CDR2 is SVGAGI.

CDR3 region: CASSLWQGVWNTEAFF. In DNA, the CDR3 is TGTGCCAGCAGTTTATGGCAGGGCGTCTGGAACACTGAAGCTTTCTTT. The chain employs TRBV28 and TRBJ1-1; maybe TRBD1 (5 bases). Germline CDR1 MDHEN, CDR2 SYDVKM. Trimming shortened V by 0 bases and J by 1 base, and 12 bases separated the two germline ends. The CDR3 runs 16 residues.

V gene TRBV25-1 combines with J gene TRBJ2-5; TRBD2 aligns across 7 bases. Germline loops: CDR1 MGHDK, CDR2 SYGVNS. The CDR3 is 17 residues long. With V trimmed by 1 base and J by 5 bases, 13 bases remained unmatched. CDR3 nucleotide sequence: TGTGCCAGCAGTGAATGGGGGGGGAGCGGAGGATGGGAGACCCAGTACTTC. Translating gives CASSEWGGSGGWETQYF.

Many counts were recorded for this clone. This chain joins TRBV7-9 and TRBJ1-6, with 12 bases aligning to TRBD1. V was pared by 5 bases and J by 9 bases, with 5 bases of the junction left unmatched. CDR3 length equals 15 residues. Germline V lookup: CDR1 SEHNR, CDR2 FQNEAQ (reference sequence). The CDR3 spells CASSPPGQGASPLHF. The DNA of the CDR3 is TGTGCCAGCAGCCCGCCGGGACAGGGGGCTTCACCCCTCCACTTT.

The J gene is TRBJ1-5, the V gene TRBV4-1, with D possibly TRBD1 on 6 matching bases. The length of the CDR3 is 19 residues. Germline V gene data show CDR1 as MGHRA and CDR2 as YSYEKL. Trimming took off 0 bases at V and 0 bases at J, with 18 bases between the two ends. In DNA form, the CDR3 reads TGCGCCAGCAGCCAAGAAGGAGGGCAGGGGACCGCTAGCAATCAGCCCCAGCATTTT. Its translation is CASSQEGGQGTASNQPQHF.

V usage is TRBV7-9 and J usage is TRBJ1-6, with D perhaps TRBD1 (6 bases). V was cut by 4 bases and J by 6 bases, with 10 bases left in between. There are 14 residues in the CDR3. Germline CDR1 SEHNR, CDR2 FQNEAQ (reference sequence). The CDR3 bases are TGTGCCAGCAGCTCGGACAGCTTTAATTCACCCCTCCACTTT. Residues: CASSSDSFNSPLHF. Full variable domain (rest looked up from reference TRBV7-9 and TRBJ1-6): DTGVSQNPRHKITKRGQNVTFRCDPISEHNRLYWYRQTLGQGPEFLTYFQNEAQLEKSRLLSDRFSAERPKGSFSTLEIQRTEQGDSAMYLCASSSDSFNSPLHFGNGTRLTVT.

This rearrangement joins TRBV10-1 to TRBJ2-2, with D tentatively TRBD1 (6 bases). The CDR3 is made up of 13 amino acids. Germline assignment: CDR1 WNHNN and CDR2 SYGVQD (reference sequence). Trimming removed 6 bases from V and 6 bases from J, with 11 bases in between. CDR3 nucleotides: TGCGCCAGCAGGGACAGTGGGTCCGGGGAGCTGTTTTTT. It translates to CASRDSGSGELFF.